Listed here are 21 T cell receptor beta chains from one sample, sequenced in a study of blood T cell repertoires in COVID-19. Method: immunoSEQ multiplex PCR; TCRdb's copy keeps in-frame clones and lacks some. The table shows approximately 170,000 clones, with under 90% occurring only once. What was sequenced was peripheral blood. The receptors here all came from a woman of 80 years or more with active or convalescent COVID-19.

This clone was found once. The chain couples TRBV5-6 to TRBJ2-3; 8 bases fit TRBD1. Losses at the gene ends were 0 bases for V and 0 bases for J; bases not matched to a gene: 3. The CDR3 spans 16 residues. The germline gives CDR1 SGHDT, CDR2 YYEEEE. CDR3 sequence reads: CASSLVGQGSTDTQYF. The CDR3 DNA follows: TGTGCCAGCAGCTTGGTCGGACAGGGTAGCACAGATACGCAGTATTTT.

V usage is TRBV30 and J usage is TRBJ1-6, with 7 nucleotides matching TRBD1. Germline V gives CDR1 GTSNPN, CDR2 SVGIG (reference sequence). Trimming cost V 1 base and J 8 bases; bases outside gene matches: 5. The CDR3 is 14 residues long. The CDR3 DNA reads as TGTGCCTGGAGTGGCGGGACAGAGGATTCACCCCTCCACTTT. Its translation is CAWSGGTEDSPLHF.

The chain joins TRBV9 to TRBJ1-1; 9 nucleotides align to TRBD1. This CDR3 is built from 14 residues. V was clipped by 4 bases and J by 3 bases; unmatched bases: 4. The germline V gene encodes CDR1 SGDLS and CDR2 YYNGEE. The CDR3: CASSPRTGDTEAFF. In nucleotides, the CDR3 is TGTGCCAGCAGCCCCCGGACAGGGGACACTGAAGCTTTCTTT.

The chain combines TRBV5-4 with TRBJ1-2, with 10 bases that match TRBD1. Germline CDR1 and CDR2: SGHNT and YYREEE (reference sequence). The V segment lost 5 bases and the J segment 3 bases; nucleotides outside the gene matches: 10. The CDR3 extends over 16 amino acids. CDR3 residues: CASRHAGTGVDYGYTF. The CDR3 coding sequence is TGTGCCAGCAGGCACGCCGGGACAGGGGTAGACTATGGCTACACCTTC.

The sample holds one count of this clone. The rearrangement joins TRBV5-5 to TRBJ1-1; no reliable D call. Germline lookup yields CDR1 SGHKS and CDR2 YYEKEE (reference sequence). The V and J ends lost 0 bases and 3 bases respectively, with 6 bases between them. The CDR3 is 13 residues long. The CDR3 region is CASSLASDTEAFF. The CDR3 nucleotides read TGTGCCAGCAGCTTGGCCTCAGACACTGAAGCTTTCTTT.

This clone was counted between two and nine times. This chain joins TRBV5-1 and TRBJ1-2, with D possibly TRBD1 on 6 matching bases. The germline CDR1 and CDR2 sequences are SGHRS and YFSETQ. V dropped 4 bases and J dropped 5 bases, with 18 bases sitting between them. The CDR3 covers 15 residues. CDR3 sequence (DNA): TGCGCCAGCAGCGTGGAATCCGGGACACCTTATGGCTACACCTTC. Encoded protein: CASSVESGTPYGYTF.

The chain is built from TRBV7-9 and TRBJ2-3, with D tentatively TRBD2 (6 bases). The CDR3 has 19 residues. V dropped 3 bases and J dropped 0 bases, with 22 bases sitting between them. CDR1 and CDR2 from the germline V gene are SEHNR and FQNEAQ (reference sequence). CDR3 DNA: TGTGCCAGCAGCTTTTTGGGTTTTATTAGCGGTTCTAGCACAGATACGCAGTATTTT. Translated, it gives CASSFLGFISGSSTDTQYF.

The chain couples TRBV9 to TRBJ1-6; 8 positions match TRBD1. V shed 4 bases and J 5 bases; nucleotides not matched to a gene: 5. The CDR3 consists of 15 residues. Germline CDR1 SGDLS, CDR2 YYNGEE. In DNA form, the CDR3 reads TGTGCCAGCAGCACCCGGACAGGGAATAATTCACCCCTCCACTTT. It translates to CASSTRTGNNSPLHF.

The CDR3 nucleotides are TGTGCCAGTACTATCCGGACTAGCGGACGTGGGAGTGAGCAGTTCTTC. It encodes CASTIRTSGRGSEQFF. This chain joins TRBV27 and TRBJ2-1; TRBD2 agrees at 10 bases. The V segment lost 9 bases and the J segment 9 bases; nucleotides outside the gene matches: 17. This CDR3 is 16 amino acids long. Per the germline V gene, CDR1 is MNHEY and CDR2 is SMNVEV (reference sequence).

Concerning this clone: At one boundary the junction diverges from the germline segment, which might be a read error. This chain links TRBV6-1 with TRBJ2-7, with D possibly matching TRBD2 (7 bases). The CDR3 length is 14 residues. CDR1 is MNHNS, CDR2 SASEGT, per germline. CDR3 residues: CASSEARRVQGLPF. CDR3 nucleotide sequence: TGTGCCAGCAGTGAAGCCAGGAGGGTACAGGGACTACCCTTC.

Here the CDR3 reads CASSADRLNQPQHF. CDR3 coding DNA: TGTGCCAGCAGCGCCGACAGGCTCAATCAGCCCCAGCATTTT. The chain carries TRBV7-9 and TRBJ1-5; TRBD1 is a possible D gene (6 bases). Trimming shortened V by 5 bases and J by 3 bases, and 11 bases separated the two germline ends. Per the germline V gene, CDR1 is SEHNR and CDR2 is FQNEAQ (reference sequence). This CDR3 is built from 14 residues.

CDR3 amino acids: CASSQATGLSPLHF. The CDR3 DNA follows: TGTGCCAGCAGCCAAGCGACCGGCTTATCACCCCTCCACTTT. V and J are TRBV5-8 and TRBJ1-6; D gene ambiguous. The V gene's germline CDR1 is SGHTS and CDR2 YDEGEE. This CDR3 is 14 amino acids long. V lost 4 bases, J lost 10 bases, and 15 bases lay in between.

The chain links TRBV5-6 to TRBJ2-3, with 15 bases that match TRBD2. The germline V gene has CDR1 SGHDT and CDR2 YYEEEE. CDR3 length: 17 residues. With V trimmed by 3 bases and J by 2 bases, 4 bases remained unmatched. The chain's CDR3 is CASSSGLAGGYTDTQYF. The CDR3 DNA reads TGTGCCAGCAGCTCGGGACTAGCGGGGGGATACACAGATACGCAGTATTTT.

V usage is TRBV15 and J usage is TRBJ2-3; 10 bases map to TRBD2. This CDR3 spans 17 amino acids. Germline values: CDR1 LNHNV, CDR2 YYDKDF (reference sequence). With 1 base clipped from V and 0 bases from J, the junction kept 4 bases outside the gene matches. DNA for the CDR3: TGTGCCACCAGCAGAGGAAGTAGCGGGAGGAGCACAGATACGCAGTATTTT. Amino acid sequence: CATSRGSSGRSTDTQYF. The variable domain in full, completed from reference TRBV15 and TRBJ2-3, reads DAMVIQNPRYQVTQFGKPVTLSCSQTLNHNVMYWYQQKSSQAPKLLFHYYDKDFNNEADTPDNFQSRRPNTSFCFLDIRSPGLGDTAMYLCATSRGSSGRSTDTQYFGPGTRLTVL.

The chain couples TRBV9 to TRBJ2-5, with D unclear. The germline V gene encodes CDR1 SGDLS and CDR2 YYNGEE. This CDR3 has 15 amino acids. Trimming took 1 base from V and 3 from J, leaving 13 bases between them. The CDR3 DNA is TGTGCCAGCAGCGTAAGCCGTTATCGAGAAGAGACCCAGTACTTC. Translating gives CASSVSRYREETQYF. Full variable domain (missing parts from reference TRBV9 and TRBJ2-5): DSGVTQTPKHLITATGQRVTLRCSPRSGDLSVYWYQQSLDQGLQFLIQYYNGEERAKGNILERFSAQQFPDLHSELNLSSLELGDSALYFCASSVSRYREETQYFGPGTRLLVL.

The CDR3 nucleotides read TGTGCCAGCAGCTTGGGGGCCGCCGGCGATGAGCAGTTCTTC. It is translated as CASSLGAAGDEQFF. This sequence joins TRBV5-4 and TRBJ2-1; D gene ambiguous. V lost 0 bases, J lost 8 bases, and 12 bases lay in between. The CDR3 extends over 14 amino acids. The germline CDR1 and CDR2 sequences are SGHNT and YYREEE (reference sequence). Filled out from reference TRBV5-4 and TRBJ2-1, the complete variable domain reads ETGVTQSPTHLIKTRGQQVTLRCSSQSGHNTVSWYQQALGQGPQFIFQYYREEENGRGNFPPRFSGLQFPNYSSELNVNALELDDSALYLCASSLGAAGDEQFFGPGTRLTVL.

The chain joins TRBV2 to TRBJ1-4; tentatively, D is TRBD1 (6 bases). The CDR3 contains 15 residues. Trimming shortened V by 6 bases and J by 4 bases, and 15 bases separated the two germline ends. CDR1 is SNHLY, CDR2 FYNNEI, per germline. CDR3 region: CASSAGGGFNEKLFF. The CDR3 nucleotides read TGTGCCAGCAGCGCTGGGGGGGGCTTTAATGAAAAACTGTTTTTT. The complete variable domain, with remaining parts taken from reference TRBV2 and TRBJ1-4, reads EPEVTQTPSHQVTQMGQEVILRCVPISNHLYFYWYRQILGQKVEFLVSFYNNEISEKSEIFDDQFSVERPDGSNFTLKIRSTKLEDSAMYFCASSAGGGFNEKLFFGSGTQLSVL.

This clone is a singleton in its sample. The chain joins TRBV15 to TRBJ1-1; D possibly corresponds to TRBD1 (6 bases). The germline CDR1 and CDR2 sequences are LNHNV and YYDKDF (reference sequence). With 4 bases removed from V and 5 bases from J, the gap between germline ends came to 11 bases. The CDR3 has 13 amino acids. The CDR3 DNA sequence: TGTGCCACCAGCACCATCAGGGGTACTGAAGCTTTCTTT. Translation: CATSTIRGTEAFF.

V and J are TRBV5-6 and TRBJ1-2; D is unresolved. This CDR3 region has 14 residues. The V and J ends lost 1 base and 8 bases respectively, with 15 bases between them. CDR1 is SGHDT, CDR2 YYEEEE, per germline. CDR3 sequence reads: CASSLNSPFGGYTF. CDR3 nucleotide sequence: TGTGCCAGCAGCTTGAACAGTCCCTTCGGCGGCTACACCTTC.

The chain has TRBV18 and TRBJ1-1; TRBD1 aligns across 7 bases. CDR1 and CDR2 (germline): KGHSH, LQKENI. V was clipped by 6 bases and J by 7 bases; unmatched bases: 8. The CDR3 contains 13 residues. DNA of the CDR3: TGTGCCAGCTCGTCAACTAGGGACAGTGAAGCTTTCTTT. This encodes CASSSTRDSEAFF. Full variable domain (rest looked up from reference TRBV18 and TRBJ1-1): NAGVMQNPRHLVRRRGQEARLRCSPMKGHSHVYWYRQLPEEGLKFMVYLQKENIIDESGMPKERFSAEFPKEGPSILRIQQVVRGDSAAYFCASSSTRDSEAFFGQGTRLTVV.

This chain uses TRBV3-1 (or the pseudogene TRBV3-2) with TRBJ1-1; TRBD1 matches at 8 bases. J gave up 3 bases and V 5 bases, and 5 bases lay outside the gene matches. The germline V gene encodes CDR1 LGHDT and CDR2 YNNKEL (reference sequence). The CDR3 extends over 14 amino acids. Here the CDR3 DNA reads TGTGCCAGCAGCTCCGGACAGGGCGACACTGAAGCTTTCTTT. Translating it yields CASSSGQGDTEAFF.